This T cell receptor (beta chain) came from a study of early T cells in non-severe SARS-CoV-2 infection. MiXCR was run by TCRdb on the 5' RACE reads, yielding one entry per CDR3 protein. The sample comprises roughly 110,000 distinct CDR3 sequences, 8.5% to 14% of which are singletons, and about 8% rests with the top ten. This clonotype was picked up a small number of times. The germline V gene encodes CDR1 MNHNY and CDR2 SVGAGI (reference sequence). Trimming took off 2 bases at V and 1 base at J, with 18 bases between the two ends. This CDR3 contains 17 residues. The chain carries TRBV6-6 and TRBJ2-7, with D possibly being TRBD1 or TRBD2 (5 bases each). This TCR came from an adult who was a healthcare worker with PCR-confirmed SARS-CoV-2 infection or an uninfected control (not recorded which). Sequenced sample: whole blood. The CDR3 spells CASSYGGQGLGSYEQYF. CDR3 bases: TGTGCCAGCAGTTACGGCGGGCAGGGATTAGGGTCCTACGAGCAGTACTTC.